This entry is about one T cell receptor beta chain. This entry comes from a study of CD8+ T cells in alopecia areata. As the sequencing template, cDNA was produced by extracting RNA and reverse transcribing it. TCRdb's copy holds only in-frame clones and misses some; the assay was immunoSEQ multiplex PCR. The table shows approximately 150,000 clones, with around 87% occurring only once. PBMCs served as the source from which CD4+ and CD8+ T cells were sorted. The specimen comprised CD8+ T cells sorted from blood, sampled at week 0. This receptor was obtained from a human donor with alopecia areata.

The CDR3 loop reads CASSPPRDTGELFF. The CDR3 bases are TGTGCCAGCTCACCCCCCCGGGACACCGGGGAGCTGTTTTTT. The rearrangement joins TRBV18 to TRBJ2-2; D gene unclear. V was shortened by 3 bases and J by 3 bases, with 8 bases between the two germline ends. The CDR3 sequence is 14 residues long. Germline V CDR1 and CDR2: KGHSH, LQKENI.